Listed here are 16 T cell receptor beta chains from one sample, sequenced in a study of human T cells and chemical hapten exposure. TCRdb re-called the RACE reads with MiXCR, one entry per CDR3 protein. The sample lists some 42,000 distinct CDR3 sequences; 8.9% were seen once. Time point in this sample: patch test 2, 6 weeks after DPC sensitization. Treatment described: therapeutic diphenylcyclopropenone sensitization with weekly scalp DPC. The sequencing here drew on whole blood, taken in connection with sensitization to the hapten diphenylcyclopropenone (DPC). Receptors were obtained from a woman aged 40 to 49 with alopecia areata. Some clones in this sample may be carry-over from other donors' samples.

This clonotype has ten or more counts. J is TRBJ2-7 and V is TRBV30, with D possibly being TRBD2 (6 bases). CDR1 and CDR2 (germline): GTSNPN, SVGIG (reference sequence). CDR3 length equals 12 residues. V lost 3 bases and J lost 1, with 7 bases in between. The DNA of the CDR3 is TGTGCCTGGAGCCGGGGGTCCTACGAGCAGTACTTC. Its protein is CAWSRGSYEQYF.

This clonotype was detected ten times or more. This chain links TRBV12-3 or TRBV12-4 with TRBJ1-4; unclear D gene. V was cut by 2 bases and J by 5 bases, with 24 bases left in between. The CDR3 runs 19 residues. CDR3 in DNA: TGTGCCAGCAGTTTACAGGCGGCAGGTCCGTCCAACAGAAATGAAAAACTGTTTTTT. This sequence encodes CASSLQAAGPSNRNEKLFF.

In its sample, this clonotype was seen many times. This rearrangement joins TRBV18 to TRBJ2-1; D unresolved. This CDR3 contains 13 residues. Trimming removed 3 bases from V and 5 bases from J, with 8 bases in between. Germline CDR1 is KGHSH and CDR2 is LQKENI. CDR3 loop: CASSPGRNNEQFF. In nucleotides, the CDR3 is TGTGCCAGCTCACCTGGCCGTAACAATGAGCAGTTCTTC. Supplemented by reference TRBV18 and TRBJ2-1, the full variable domain reads NAGVMQNPRHLVRRRGQEARLRCSPMKGHSHVYWYRQLPEEGLKFMVYLQKENIIDESGMPKERFSAEFPKEGPSILRIQQVVRGDSAAYFCASSPGRNNEQFFGPGTRLTVL.

The V call is TRBV29-1, the J call TRBJ2-2; the D is unclear. The CDR3 is made up of 12 amino acids. The germline CDR1 and CDR2 sequences are SQVTM and ANQGSEA. The ends were cut back, 4 bases at V and 0 bases at J, with 3 bases in the middle. Written as DNA, the CDR3 is TGCAGCGTTGTACCGAACACCGGGGAGCTGTTTTTT. Protein: CSVVPNTGELFF.

About this clonotype itself: This sequence may be a read error, since a much larger clone differs from it by one base. V usage is TRBV6-1 and J usage is TRBJ2-7, with D possibly matching TRBD1 (5 bases). Per germline, CDR1 MNHNS and CDR2 SASEGT. This CDR3 has 16 residues. The V end lost 4 bases, the J end lost 2 bases, and 18 bases lay between the germline ends. CDR3 protein: CASSGGRTYSTYEQYF. In nucleotides, the CDR3 is TGTGCCAGCAGTGGCGGACGGACATATAGCACCTACGAGCAGTACTTC.

This clonotype was picked up many times. The gene calls are TRBV28 and TRBJ2-3; D remains unclear. Germline lookup yields CDR1 MDHEN and CDR2 SYDVKM. The CDR3 is 15 amino acids. The V and J ends lost 3 bases and 0 bases respectively, with 10 bases between them. The CDR3 region has the DNA TGTGCCAGCAGTTTCCTGATATCTAGCACAGATACGCAGTATTTT. Translated, it gives CASSFLISSTDTQYF.

This clonotype appeared a few times. V is TRBV28 and J is TRBJ2-7, with D hard to call. Germline CDR1 and CDR2: MDHEN and SYDVKM. Trimming took 6 bases from V and 2 from J, leaving 11 bases between them. The CDR3 covers 13 residues. CDR3 loop: CASSPSPPYEQYF. CDR3 DNA sequence: TGTGCCAGCAGCCCCAGCCCTCCCTACGAGCAGTACTTC. Full variable domain (missing parts from reference TRBV28 and TRBJ2-7): DVKVTQSSRYLVKRTGEKVFLECVQDMDHENMFWYRQDPGLGLRLIYFSYDVKMKEKGDIPEGYSVSREKKERFSLILESASTNQTSMYLCASSPSPPYEQYFGPGTRLTVT.

This clonotype was seen many times. The rearrangement links TRBV7-3 to TRBJ1-3; TRBD1 is a possible D gene (5 bases). V lost 5 bases, J lost 2 bases, and 7 bases lay in between. CDR3 length: 13 amino acids. Germline V gene sequence: CDR1 SGHTA, CDR2 FQGTGA. CDR3: CASSQGAGNTIYF. The CDR3 DNA reads TGTGCCAGCAGCCAGGGAGCTGGAAACACCATATATTTT.

This clonotype was found a few times. For the CDR3, the DNA is TGCGCCAGCAGCCATCCCAAAGAGCCGGGACGGGCGAACACCGGGGAGCTGTTTTTT. It translates to CASSHPKEPGRANTGELFF. The V and J genes are TRBV4-1 and TRBJ2-2, with D possibly called TRBD1 or TRBD2 (5 bases each). V lost 3 bases to trimming and J lost 0 bases, with 20 bases between them. CDR3 length equals 19 residues. Germline-derived CDR1 and CDR2 are MGHRA and YSYEKL.

Many counts were recorded for this clonotype. The chain's CDR3 is CSARVVDRIAHGYTF. CDR3 DNA: TGCAGTGCTAGGGTGGTTGACCGTATCGCTCATGGCTACACCTTC. The chain employs TRBV20-1 and TRBJ1-2; D not resolved. This CDR3 comprises 15 residues. Germline V lookup: CDR1 DFQATT, CDR2 SNEGSKA (reference sequence). Trimming removed 3 bases from V and 6 bases from J, with 20 bases in between.

This clonotype has a count of ten or more. The chain recombines TRBV6-4 with TRBJ2-1; 8 positions match TRBD2. Germline V gene data show CDR1 as MRHNA and CDR2 as SNTAGT. There are 14 residues in the CDR3. The V gene end was trimmed by 5 bases and the J gene end by 9 bases; junction bases not matched to a gene: 9. Here the CDR3 reads CASSRAGELGEQFF. The CDR3 DNA follows: TGTGCCAGCAGTCGAGCGGGGGAGTTGGGTGAGCAGTTCTTC.

In its sample, this clonotype was seen many times. V is TRBV7-9 and J is TRBJ2-7, with a tentative D call TRBD2 (5 bases). Trimming removed 5 bases from V and 6 bases from J, with 11 bases in between. This CDR3 comprises 12 residues. Germline V CDR1 and CDR2: SEHNR, FQNEAQ (reference sequence). CDR3 sequence reads: CASSRVDSEQYF. The CDR3, as DNA: TGTGCCAGCAGCCGGGTGGACTCCGAGCAGTACTTC.

This clonotype has ten or more counts. The chain joins TRBV7-3 to TRBJ1-1, with no clear D. The CDR3 runs to 15 residues. The germline gives CDR1 SGHTA, CDR2 FQGTGA. V lost 3 bases, J lost 1 base, and 12 bases lay in between. The DNA for the CDR3 is TGTGCCAGCAGCTTCTTAGGAGGAGGGAACACTGAAGCTTTCTTT. Its protein is CASSFLGGGNTEAFF. The full variable domain, with the rest looked up from reference TRBV7-3 and TRBJ1-1, is GAGVSQTPSNKVTEKGKYVELRCDPISGHTALYWYRQSLGQGPEFLIYFQGTGAADDSGLPNDRFFAVRPEGSVSTLKIQRTERGDSAVYLCASSFLGGGNTEAFFGQGTRLTVV.

The CDR3 here is CSARPEGIAGIYEQYF. In DNA, the CDR3 is TGCAGTGCCAGACCCGAGGGGATAGCGGGGATCTACGAGCAGTACTTC. J is TRBJ2-7 and V is TRBV20-1; 8 bases match TRBD2. V shed 6 bases, J shed 3 bases, and the junction held 16 bases outside the gene matches. The CDR3 is made up of 16 amino acids. Germline V gives CDR1 DFQATT, CDR2 SNEGSKA (reference sequence).

This chain uses TRBV28 with TRBJ2-7; 10 bases align to TRBD2. The CDR3 sequence is 16 residues long. J lost 9 bases, V lost 4 bases, and 15 bases had no gene match. Germline V gives CDR1 MDHEN, CDR2 SYDVKM. This CDR3 reads CASSSLEGLAAMGQYF. The CDR3 DNA follows: TGTGCCAGCAGTTCCCTCGAAGGACTAGCGGCAATGGGGCAGTACTTC.

This clonotype was picked up many times. J is TRBJ2-3 and V is TRBV10-3; 10 bases match TRBD1. V shed 8 bases and J 4 bases; nucleotides not matched to a gene: 3. The CDR3 sequence is 13 residues long. CDR1 and CDR2 from the germline V gene are ENHRY and SYGVKD. CDR3 bases: TGTGCCATCCGGGGGACAGGGGCAGATACGCAGTATTTT. Amino acids: CAIRGTGADTQYF.